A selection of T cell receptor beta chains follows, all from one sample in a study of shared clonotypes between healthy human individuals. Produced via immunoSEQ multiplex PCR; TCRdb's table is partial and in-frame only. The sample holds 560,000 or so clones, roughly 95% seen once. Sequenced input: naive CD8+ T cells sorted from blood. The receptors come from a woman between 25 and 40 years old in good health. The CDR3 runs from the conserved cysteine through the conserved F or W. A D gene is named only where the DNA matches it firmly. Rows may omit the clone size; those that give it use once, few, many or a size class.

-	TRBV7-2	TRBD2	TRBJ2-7	TGTGCCAGCAGCCCCCCGGGACTAGCGGGAGTGTCCTACGAGCAGTACTTC	CASSPPGLAGVSYEQYF
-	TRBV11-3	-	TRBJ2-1	TGTGCCAGCAGCCCGGGACTCTTACATGAGCAGTTCTTC	CASSPGLLHEQFF
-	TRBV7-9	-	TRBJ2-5	TGTGCCAGCAGCCGTCTAGGGACGTGGGAGACCCAGTACTTC	CASSRLGTWETQYF
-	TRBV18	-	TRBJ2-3	TGTGCCAGCTCACCACGCTCCATCGGGGGCACAGATACGCAGTATTTT	CASSPRSIGGTDTQYF
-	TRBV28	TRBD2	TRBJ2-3	TGTGCCAGCAGTTTAACTCGGACTAGTGACGGCACAGATACGCAGTATTTT	CASSLTRTSDGTDTQYF
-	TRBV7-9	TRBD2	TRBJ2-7	TGTGCCAGCAGCCATCTAGCGGGAGGGCCCCACGAGCAGTACTTC	CASSHLAGGPHEQYF
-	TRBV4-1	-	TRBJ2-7	TGCGCCAGCAGCCAAGGACCGTCAGGGGATACTTACGAGCAGTACTTC	CASSQGPSGDTYEQYF
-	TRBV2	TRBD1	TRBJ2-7	TGTGCCAGCAGCGGGACAGGGCGCTACGAGCAGTACTTC	CASSGTGRYEQYF
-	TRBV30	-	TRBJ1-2	TGTGCCTGGAGCCCTCAAGTCCCAGCAGGGAGATATTATGGCTACACCTTC	CAWSPQVPAGRYYGYTF
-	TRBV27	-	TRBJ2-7	TGTGCCAGCAGTTTAGGCGGCAGGGCCCACGAGCAGTACTTC	CASSLGGRAHEQYF
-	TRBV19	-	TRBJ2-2	TGTGCCAGTGCCATACTATCGAACACCGGGGAGCTGTTTTTT	CASAILSNTGELFF
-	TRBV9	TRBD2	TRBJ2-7	TGTGCCAGCAGCGTAGCTAGCGGTCGCTCCTACGAGCAGTACTTC	CASSVASGRSYEQYF
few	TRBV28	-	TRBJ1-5	TGTGCCAGCAGTTTGGCAGATCAGCCCCAGCATTTT	CASSLADQPQHF
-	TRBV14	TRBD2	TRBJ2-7	TGTGCCAGCAGCGGGACTAGCGGGGGGGGAAGCGAGCAGTACTTC	CASSGTSGGGSEQYF
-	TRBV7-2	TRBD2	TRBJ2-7	TGTGCCAGCAGCGACCCACCGGGACTAGCGAGCGACGAGCAGTACTTC	CASSDPPGLASDEQYF
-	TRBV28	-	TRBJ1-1	TGTGCCAGCAGTTTGGTGGGCCCTGAAGCTTTCTTT	CASSLVGPEAFF
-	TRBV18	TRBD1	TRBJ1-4	TGTGCCAGCTCACCACCGTCGGGACAGATTGCAACTAATGAAAAACTGTTTTTT	CASSPPSGQIATNEKLFF
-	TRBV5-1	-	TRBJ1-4	TGCGCCAGCAGCTTGGGGGGAGAACGTGAAAAACTGTTTTTT	CASSLGGEREKLFF
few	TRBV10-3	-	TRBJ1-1	TGTGCCATCAGTGAGTCCGAGGTTGAAGCTTTCTTT	CAISESEVEAFF
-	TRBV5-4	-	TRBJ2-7	TGTGCCAGCAGCTGGAGGGGATACTCCTACGAGCAGTACTTC	CASSWRGYSYEQYF
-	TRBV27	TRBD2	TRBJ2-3	TGTGCCAGCAGTCCCAGGGGGGCGGGAGGGCCGAAAGATACGCAGTATTTT	CASSPRGAGGPKDTQYF
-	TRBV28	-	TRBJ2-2	TGTGCCAGCAGTTTAGGGGGAGCCGAGTACACCGGGGAGCTGTTTTTT	CASSLGGAEYTGELFF
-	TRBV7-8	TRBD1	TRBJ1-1	TGTGCCAGCAGCTCGGACAGGGTAAGGGCTTTCTTT	CASSSDRVRAFF
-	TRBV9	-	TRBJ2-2	TGTGCCAGCAGCGGGGACTCCGGGGAGCTGTTTTTT	CASSGDSGELFF
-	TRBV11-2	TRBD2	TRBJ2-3	TGTGCCAGCAGCTTCGGGAGCGGGAGCGCAGATACGCAGTATTTT	CASSFGSGSADTQYF
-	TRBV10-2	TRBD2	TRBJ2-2	TGCGCCAGCAGTGGGACTAGCGGGAGGGCAGACACCGGGGAGCTGTTTTTT	CASSGTSGRADTGELFF
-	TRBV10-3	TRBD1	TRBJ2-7	TGTGCCACCCTCGGGACAGGGTACGAGCAGTACTTC	CATLGTGYEQYF
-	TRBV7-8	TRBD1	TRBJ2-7	TGTGCCAGCAGCTCATACAGGGGGCAAGGCGAGCAGTACTTC	CASSSYRGQGEQYF
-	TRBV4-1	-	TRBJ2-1	TGCGCCAGCAGCCAAGTTTTTACAGGGTGGAATGAGCAGTTCTTC	CASSQVFTGWNEQFF
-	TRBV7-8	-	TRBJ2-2	TGTGCCAGCACCCACACCGCGCAGGTTCCCGGGGAGCTGTTTTTT	CASTHTAQVPGELFF
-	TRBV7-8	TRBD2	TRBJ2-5	TGTGCCAGCAGCTTAGCTCTAGCGGGAGGCCGCAGACAAGAGACCCAGTACTTC	CASSLALAGGRRQETQYF
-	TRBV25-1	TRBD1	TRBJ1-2	TGTGCCAGCAGTGACAGGGGGACCTATGGCTACACCTTC	CASSDRGTYGYTF
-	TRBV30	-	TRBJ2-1	TGTGCCTGGAGTGTCGTGTTGGGCATGCACGAGCAGTTCTTC	CAWSVVLGMHEQFF
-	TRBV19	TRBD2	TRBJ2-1	TGTGCCAGTATAGGGACTAGCGGTTACAATGAGCAGTTCTTC	CASIGTSGYNEQFF
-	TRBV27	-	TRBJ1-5	TGTGCCAGCAGTTTTTTAGGGATCAATCAGCCCCAGCATTTT	CASSFLGINQPQHF